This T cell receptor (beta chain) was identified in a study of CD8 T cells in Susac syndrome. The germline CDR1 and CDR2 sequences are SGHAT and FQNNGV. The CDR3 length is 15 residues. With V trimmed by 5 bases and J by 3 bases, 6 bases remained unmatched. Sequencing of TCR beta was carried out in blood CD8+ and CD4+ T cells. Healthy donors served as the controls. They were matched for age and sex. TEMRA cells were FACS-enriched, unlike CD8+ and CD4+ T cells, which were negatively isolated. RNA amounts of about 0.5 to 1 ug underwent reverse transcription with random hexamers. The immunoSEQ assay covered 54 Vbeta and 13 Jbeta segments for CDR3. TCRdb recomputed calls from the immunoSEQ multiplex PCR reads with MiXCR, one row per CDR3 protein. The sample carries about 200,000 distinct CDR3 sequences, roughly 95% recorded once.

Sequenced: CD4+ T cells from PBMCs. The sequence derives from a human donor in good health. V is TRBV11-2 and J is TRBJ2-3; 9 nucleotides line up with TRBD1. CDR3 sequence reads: CASSRGQGITDTQYF. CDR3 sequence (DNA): TGTGCCAGCAGCCGCGGACAGGGGATTACAGATACGCAGTATTTT.